The present entry profiles one T cell receptor beta chain with its context. The target antigen is unknown. This entry comes from a study of OX40 agonist ivuxolimab in advanced cancers. About the study: The dose-escalation group included hepatocellular carcinoma, melanoma, renal cell carcinoma and head and neck cancer. Patients were approximately 80% male with ages roughly 20 to 85, mean roughly 64.

CDR1 and CDR2 (germline): SQVTM, ANQGSEA. The CDR3 runs to 13 residues. The germline V and J ends were trimmed by 4 bases and 7 bases, with 16 bases remaining between them. General observations from the study: Doses of 0.1 to 3.0 mg/kg were accompanied by clonal expansion of CD4+ and CD8+ blood T cells by week 6.

Libraries were prepared by immunoSEQ multiplex PCR; TCRdb keeps only in-frame clonotypes and omits some of them. The sample shows 100,000 to 110,000 clones, approximately 90% of them seen only once. At baseline, cycle 4 day 1, and cycle 7 day 1, blood was sampled. The specimen was CD4+ or CD8+ T cells sorted from blood, collected in a trial of the OX40 agonist ivuxolimab. This clonotype originated in an adult with an advanced solid tumor such as melanoma, head and neck, liver or kidney cancer. The genes are TRBV29-1 and TRBJ1-2; a weak D match, TRBD1 (5 bases). The CDR3 here is CSVVGRGDGGYTF. The CDR3 nucleotides are TGCAGCGTTGTTGGACGGGGGGACGGTGGCTACACCTTC.